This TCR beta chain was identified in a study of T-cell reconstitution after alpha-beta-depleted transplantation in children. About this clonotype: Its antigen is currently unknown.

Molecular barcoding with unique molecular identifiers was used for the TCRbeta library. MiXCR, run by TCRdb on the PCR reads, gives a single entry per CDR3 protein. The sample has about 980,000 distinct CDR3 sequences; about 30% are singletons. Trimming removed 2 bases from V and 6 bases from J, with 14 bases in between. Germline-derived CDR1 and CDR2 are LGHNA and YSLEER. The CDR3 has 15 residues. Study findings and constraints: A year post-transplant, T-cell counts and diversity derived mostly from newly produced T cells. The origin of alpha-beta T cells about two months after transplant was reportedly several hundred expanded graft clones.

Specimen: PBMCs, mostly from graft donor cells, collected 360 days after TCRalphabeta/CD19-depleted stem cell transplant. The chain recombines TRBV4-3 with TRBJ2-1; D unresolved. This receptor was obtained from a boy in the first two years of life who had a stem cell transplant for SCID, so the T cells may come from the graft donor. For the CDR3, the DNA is TGCGCCAGCAGCCAACGGACGACGCCCCGCAATGAGCAGTTCTTC. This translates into CASSQRTTPRNEQFF.